The rows below give T cell receptor beta chains drawn from one sample of a study of cytomegalovirus exposure and HLA in healthy donors. Libraries were prepared by immunoSEQ multiplex PCR; TCRdb keeps only in-frame clonotypes and omits some of them. This table holds some 150,000 clones, roughly 9.7% found once. Source material: PBMCs. All receptors derive from a man aged 45-65 years in good health and CMV-seronegative. CDR3s include the opening cysteine and the closing phenylalanine or tryptophan. The D gene is left open where the match is weak. Some rows mark clone size as missing; the rest say once, few, many or name a class of expanded clone.

J,D,size,V,DNA,CDR3
TRBJ1-1,TRBD1,few,TRBV4-1,TGCGCCAGCAGCCGGGACAGTACCTTCTTAGAAGCTTTCTTT,CASSRDSTFLEAFF
TRBJ1-6,NA,NA,TRBV6-6,TGTGCCAGCAGTTACTCTTTCGGGGGTCGGGATTCACCCCTCCACTTT,CASSYSFGGRDSPLHF
TRBJ1-2,TRBD1,NA,TRBV5-1,TGCGCCAGCAGCTTTGCAGGGGGTGTTGAGGGCTACACCTTC,CASSFAGGVEGYTF
TRBJ1-2,NA,NA,TRBV5-1,TGCGCCAGCAGCGGGTACGGTGACTCTTCGGGGGGCTACACCTTC,CASSGYGDSSGGYTF
TRBJ1-2,NA,NA,TRBV11-2,TGTGCCAGCAGCTTAGTATCGGGGGACTATGGCTACACCTTC,CASSLVSGDYGYTF
TRBJ1-1,TRBD1,NA,TRBV19,TGTGCCAGTAGTCCAAACAGGGGTTTCGCTTTCTTT,CASSPNRGFAFF
TRBJ2-3,NA,NA,TRBV2,TGTGCCAGCAGTCTTGACAGGAGCACAGATACGCAGTATTTT,CASSLDRSTDTQYF
TRBJ2-7,TRBD2,few,TRBV28,TGTGCCAGCACCCGGAGCGGGAGACTCTCCTACGAGCAGTACTTC,CASTRSGRLSYEQYF
TRBJ1-4,NA,few,TRBV16,TGTGCCAGCAGCCAATCGGGGGCGGACGAAAAACTGTTTTTT,CASSQSGADEKLFF
TRBJ1-4,TRBD1,NA,TRBV6-4,TGTGCCAGCAGATCCATCGACAGGGTAGATGAAAAACTGTTTTTT,CASRSIDRVDEKLFF
TRBJ2-1,TRBD2,few,TRBV7-2,TGTGCCAGCAGCCTGCGACTAGCGGGGGTCAATGAGCAGTTCTTC,CASSLRLAGVNEQFF
TRBJ1-2,NA,NA,TRBV7-8,TGTGCCAGCAGCTTAGACGGTGATAACTATGGCTACACCTTC,CASSLDGDNYGYTF
TRBJ1-1,TRBD1,few,TRBV29-1,TGCAGCGCCAGGGACAGGGAAAAAGAAGCTTTCTTT,CSARDREKEAFF
TRBJ1-2,TRBD1,few,TRBV2,TGTGCCAGCAGTGTTACCAGGACAGGGGGCCCCTTAGGCTATGGCTACACCTTC,CASSVTRTGGPLGYGYTF
TRBJ2-3,TRBD2,NA,TRBV4-1,TGCGCCAGCAGCCCCCAGGGACTAGCGGGGAACACAGATACGCAGTATTTT,CASSPQGLAGNTDTQYF
TRBJ2-7,TRBD1,NA,TRBV6-1,TGTGCTCACGATCCAGGGGGTAGTCTAGCCTACGAGCAGTACTTC,CAHDPGGSLAYEQYF
TRBJ1-1,NA,few,TRBV30,TGTGCCTGGAGAGAGGGACAGAACACTGAAGCTTTCTTT,CAWREGQNTEAFF
TRBJ1-5,TRBD1,few,TRBV5-6,TGTGCCAGCAGCTTGGGCGACAGGGGCAATCAGCCCCAGCATTTT,CASSLGDRGNQPQHF
TRBJ1-2,NA,NA,TRBV19,TGTGCCAGTAGTTCGCAACTCACAGCCGACTATGGCTACACCTTC,CASSSQLTADYGYTF
TRBJ1-1,NA,few,TRBV5-5,TGTGCCAGCAGCTTACCTACCGGCGGGGACCTGAACACTGAAGCTTTCTTT,CASSLPTGGDLNTEAFF
TRBJ2-5,NA,NA,TRBV11-3,TGTGCCAGCAGCCCCTTTGGCGACACGACCCAGTACTTC,CASSPFGDTTQYF
TRBJ1-1,NA,NA,TRBV5-1,TGCGCCAGCAGTTACGACACGTTCAACACTGAAGCTTTCTTT,CASSYDTFNTEAFF
TRBJ2-5,TRBD2,NA,TRBV7-9,TGTGCCAGCAGCCGAGGACTAGCGGAAGAGACCCAGTACTTC,CASSRGLAEETQYF
TRBJ1-3,NA,few,TRBV9,TGTGCCAGCAGCGCCTTTGGAAACACCATATATTTT,CASSAFGNTIYF
TRBJ2-7,NA,NA,TRBV5-1,TGCGCCAGCAGCCTTTCTTCACCCGCTCGGGACGAGCAGTACTTC,CASSLSSPARDEQYF
TRBJ2-5,TRBD1,NA,TRBV28,TGTGCCAGCAGTTCGATCTGGGACAGCTGGAGAGAGACCCAGTACTTC,CASSSIWDSWRETQYF
TRBJ1-1,TRBD1,NA,TRBV10-3,TGTGCCATCAGTTCAGCTGGGACAGGGGGCGCGTTTGTTGGAGCTTTCTTT,CAISSAGTGGAFVGAFF
TRBJ2-1,TRBD2,NA,TRBV2,TGTGCCAGCAGTGAATTCGGTTCACTAGCGAGTGACAATGAGCAGTTCTTC,CASSEFGSLASDNEQFF
TRBJ2-5,NA,NA,TRBV5-4,TGTGCCAGCAATCTGGGGGGTCGGCTGGAGACCCAGTACTTC,CASNLGGRLETQYF
TRBJ1-4,NA,few,TRBV6-1,TGTGCCAGCAGTGAAGTGGCAGGTATTGAAAAACTGTTTTTT,CASSEVAGIEKLFF
TRBJ2-6,TRBD1,few,TRBV15,TGTGCCACCAGCAGAGATAGGGCAGGGGGTTTCTCTGGGGCCAACGTCCTGACTTTC,CATSRDRAGGFSGANVLTF
TRBJ2-5,TRBD1,few,TRBV7-6,TGTGCCAGCACCCTTTATCAGGGGGCTAGACAAGAGACCCAGTACTTC,CASTLYQGARQETQYF
TRBJ1-5,NA,NA,TRBV6-1,TGTGCCAGCAGTGAACTGGGGGGGAACAATCAGCCCCAGCATTTT,CASSELGGNNQPQHF